Listed below are T cell receptor beta chains from one sample, sequenced in a study of human T cells and chemical hapten exposure. TCRdb fed the RACE reads into MiXCR, producing one record per CDR3 protein. The sample yields 40,000 to 50,000 distinct CDR3 sequences, more than 3% seen once. The sequencing here drew on whole blood, taken in connection with sensitization to the hapten diphenylcyclopropenone (DPC). The receptors come from a man aged 45-65 years with alopecia areata. Some clones in this sample may be carry-over from other donors' samples. CDR3s include the opening cysteine and the closing phenylalanine or tryptophan. The D gene is left open where the match is weak. Clone size is not always given. Where it is, it says once, few, many or a class for expanded clones.

>TRBV5-1|TRBJ2-1|TRBD2|many
TGCGCCAGCAGGAGGGGACAGCTATTCCTTCGACTAGCGGGAGAATGGGATGAGCAGTTCTTC
CASRRGQLFLRLAGEWDEQFF
>TRBV7-6|TRBJ1-6|TRBD1|NA
TGTGCCAGCAGCTCCTCAGACAGGGCCGCCATCAATTCACCCCTCCACTTT
CASSSSDRAAINSPLHF
>TRBV4-1|TRBJ2-1|TRBD2|many
TGCGCCAGCAGCCAGCCCCTTAGCGGGAGCTCCTACAATGAGCAGTTCTTC
CASSQPLSGSSYNEQFF
>TRBV29-1|TRBJ2-1|TRBD2|many
TGCAGCGTTGCGGGCGGGAGCACCCATGAGCAGTTCTTC
CSVAGGSTHEQFF
>TRBV10-1|TRBJ1-5|NA|NA
TGCGCCAGCAGTGAAGGCCTTGCCACCCCCCAGCATTTT
CASSEGLATPQHF
>TRBV29-1|TRBJ1-1|NA|NA
TGCAGCGGGAAAGAAGGCACTGAAGCTTTCTTT
CSGKEGTEAFF
>TRBV6-5|TRBJ1-4|NA|many
TGTGCCAGCAGACAGCTACAGGGAAAAGGAACTAATGAAAAACTGTTTTTT
CASRQLQGKGTNEKLFF
>TRBV6-1|TRBJ2-1|TRBD1|many
TGTGCCAGCAGTGACAGGGGGCCCTACAATGAGCAGTTCTTC
CASSDRGPYNEQFF
>TRBV20-1|TRBJ2-5|NA|many
TGCAGTGCTAGAGGGGGCTACGAGACCCAGTACTTC
CSARGGYETQYF
>TRBV5-1|TRBJ2-5|TRBD2|many
TGCGCCAGCAGTCAGGCCGGTCTAGCGGGTTTGGAGACCCAGTACTTC
CASSQAGLAGLETQYF
>TRBV24-1|TRBJ2-5|NA|many
TGTGCCACCAGTCGGGTGACTTCACACCAGGAGACCCAGTACTTC
CATSRVTSHQETQYF
>TRBV11-3|TRBJ2-3|NA|many
TGTGCCAGCAGCTTAGGGCCGGAGAATACGCAGTATTTT
CASSLGPENTQYF
>TRBV10-2|TRBJ2-3|NA|many
TGCGCCAGCAGTGACAGCGGGTGGACAGATACGCAGTATTTT
CASSDSGWTDTQYF
>TRBV12-3/TRBV12-4|TRBJ2-3|NA|many
TGTGCCAGCACTGTGGACACCAGCACAGATACGCAGTATTTT
CASTVDTSTDTQYF
>TRBV12-3/TRBV12-4|TRBJ2-1|NA|many
TGTGCCAGCAGTTTAGACGGCATTGGCAATGAGCAGTTCTTC
CASSLDGIGNEQFF
>TRBV5-4|TRBJ2-3|NA|many
TGTGCCAGCAGCCAGTCCGGGACGCACACAGATACGCAGTATTTT
CASSQSGTHTDTQYF
>TRBV7-2|TRBJ1-6|NA|many
TGTGCCAGCAGCTTAGGGAATTCACCCCTCCACTTT
CASSLGNSPLHF
>TRBV3-1|TRBJ2-7|NA|many
TGTGCCAGCAGCCAAGGGCACGAGCAGTACTTC
CASSQGHEQYF
>TRBV28|TRBJ1-2|TRBD1|NA
TGTGCCAGCAGCCGGACAGGGACTACCTATGGCTACACCTTC
CASSRTGTTYGYTF
>TRBV28|TRBJ2-2|TRBD2|many
TGTGCCAGCAGTTTAGAACTAGCGGACGCGAACACCGGGGAGCTGTTTTTT
CASSLELADANTGELFF
>TRBV28|TRBJ1-2|TRBD1|many
TGTGCCAGCAGTTCCCCGACAGGGGAGGGCTACACCTTC
CASSSPTGEGYTF
>TRBV29-1|TRBJ2-7|TRBD2|many
TGCAGCGTTGCGGTAGCGGGACATGAGCAGTACTTC
CSVAVAGHEQYF
>TRBV3-1|TRBJ2-7|NA|many
TGTGCCGTTCAGAGCTCCTACGAGCAGTACTTC
CAVQSSYEQYF
>TRBV15|TRBJ2-4|TRBD1|many
TGTGCCACCAGCACGCAACAGGGGCCGGTAGCCAAAAACATTCAGTACTTC
CATSTQQGPVAKNIQYF
>TRBV7-9|TRBJ1-3|NA|many
TGTGCCAGCAGCCCCACCGACGCGGGGGCTGGAAACACCATATATTTT
CASSPTDAGAGNTIYF
>TRBV5-1|TRBJ2-7|TRBD1|many
TGCGCCAGCAGCCCTAGGGGGCCACCTACCTACGAGCAGTACTTC
CASSPRGPPTYEQYF
>TRBV27|TRBJ2-7|TRBD2|many
TGTGCCAGCAGTTTAGTGGCGGGAGGGTCCTACGAGCAGTACTTC
CASSLVAGGSYEQYF
>TRBV27|TRBJ2-7|NA|many
TGTGCCAGCAGTCGGGACGGAGTCTTCTACGAGCAGTACTTC
CASSRDGVFYEQYF
>TRBV2|TRBJ2-3|TRBD1|many
TGTGCCAGTTTACCGGGACAGGGGAGGGATACGCAGTATTTT
CASLPGQGRDTQYF
>TRBV30|TRBJ2-1|TRBD1|many
TGTGCCTGGAGCCCAAGGGGGCGGGTCGAGCAGTTCTTC
CAWSPRGRVEQFF
>TRBV28|TRBJ1-5|NA|many
TGTGCCAGCAGTTTATCAGGACCAGCAAGGAATCAGCCCCAGCATTTT
CASSLSGPARNQPQHF
>TRBV7-3|TRBJ2-5|NA|many
TGTGCCAGCAGCTTAAATGTGGGCGGAGAGACCCAGTACTTC
CASSLNVGGETQYF
>TRBV29-1|TRBJ2-1|NA|many
TGCAGCGTTGAAGGGGGGGCAGGGGACCTCAATGAGCAGTTCTTC
CSVEGGAGDLNEQFF
>TRBV7-2|TRBJ2-1|TRBD2|NA
TGTGCCAGCAGCTTAGCGGGACTAGCGGTTAATAATGAGCAGTTCTTC
CASSLAGLAVNNEQFF
>TRBV29-1|TRBJ2-3|NA|medium-sized
TGCAGCGTTGAAAGGGAAGGTGGGATAGGATCAGATACGCAGTATTTT
CSVEREGGIGSDTQYF
>TRBV12-3/TRBV12-4|TRBJ2-1|NA|many
TGTGCCAGCAGTTTGAGCAATGAGCAGTTCTTC
CASSLSNEQFF
>TRBV5-1|TRBJ2-3|NA|many
TGCGCCAGCAGCTTCAGGGGCGCTGCCACAGATACGCAGTATTTT
CASSFRGAATDTQYF
>TRBV20-1|TRBJ2-3|NA|many
TGCAGTGCTAGTGCTACCTCAAAGCCAGATACGCAGTATTTT
CSASATSKPDTQYF
>TRBV20-1|TRBJ2-7|NA|many
TGCAGTGCTAAGGAGCGGTCGAGCTCCTACGAGCAGTACTTC
CSAKERSSSYEQYF
>TRBV20-1|TRBJ2-3|TRBD2|few
TGCAGTGCGGTACTAGCGGGCCGGTCAGATACGCAGTATTTT
CSAVLAGRSDTQYF
>TRBV6-2/TRBV6-3|TRBJ2-1|NA|many
TGTGCCAGCAGTCCCCAGGGGTTAGGGCAGTTCTTC
CASSPQGLGQFF
>TRBV7-6|TRBJ1-5|NA|many
TGTGCCAGCAGCTACCTCAATCAGCCCCAGCATTTT
CASSYLNQPQHF
>TRBV6-1|TRBJ2-5|TRBD2|many
TGTGCCAGCAGTGAATTTAGACTAGCGGGAGGGCCTGTCTCAGAGACCCAGTACTTC
CASSEFRLAGGPVSETQYF
>TRBV7-2|TRBJ2-7|NA|many
TGTGCCAGCAGCTACCTCTACGAGCAGTACTTC
CASSYLYEQYF
>TRBV6-2/TRBV6-3|TRBJ2-1|NA|few
TGTGCCAGCAGCCCTGCGGCTAGCGACCTATACAATGAGCAGTTCTTC
CASSPAASDLYNEQFF
>TRBV7-9|TRBJ2-1|NA|many
TGTGCCAGCAGCCCCAGGGGCCTAGGAGGCGGTGAGCAGTTCTTC
CASSPRGLGGGEQFF
>TRBV30|TRBJ1-5|NA|many
TGTGCCTGGAGTGTACAGGGCAATCAGCCCCAGCATTTT
CAWSVQGNQPQHF
>TRBV4-3|TRBJ2-2|NA|NA
TGCGCCAGCAGCCAAGTACTGAACACCGGGGAGCTGTTTTTT
CASSQVLNTGELFF
>TRBV27|TRBJ1-4|NA|many
TGTGCCAGCAGTTTTAACAGATACACCGCTAATGAAAAACTGTTTTTT
CASSFNRYTANEKLFF